The 21 T cell receptor beta chains below were found in one sample sequenced in a study of blood T cell repertoires in COVID-19. The table came from immunoSEQ multiplex PCR; TCRdb's copy has only in-frame clones and leaves some out. The repertoire consists of tens of thousands of clones, with around four fifths occurring once and the leading ten covering about 14%. The specimen was peripheral blood. The receptors here all came from a human donor with acute or convalescent COVID-19. The donor label of this sample is uncertain.

About this clone itself: Different DNA sequences within this sample yield the same CDR3. The chain has TRBV2 and TRBJ1-1; a possible D gene is TRBD1 (5 bases). The CDR3 loop spans 13 amino acids. Germline CDR1 and CDR2: SNHLY and FYNNEI. Trimming stripped 5 bases from V and 1 base from J, with 8 bases between. This CDR3 is CASSLDRNTEAFF. The CDR3 DNA sequence: TGTGCCAGCAGTCTAGACAGGAACACTGAAGCTTTCTTT. Full variable domain (missing parts from reference TRBV2 and TRBJ1-1): EPEVTQTPSHQVTQMGQEVILRCVPISNHLYFYWYRQILGQKVEFLVSFYNNEISEKSEIFDDQFSVERPDGSNFTLKIRSTKLEDSAMYFCASSLDRNTEAFFGQGTRLTVV.

V is TRBV6-2 or TRBV6-3 and J is TRBJ2-7, with D possibly being TRBD1 (5 bases). CDR1 is MNHEY and CDR2 is SVGEGT in the germline V gene. V shed 0 bases and J shed 6 bases, with 9 bases lying between them. The CDR3 loop spans 13 amino acids. CDR3 sequence (DNA): TGTGCCAGCAGTTACTCCTCAGGGTTCGAGCAGTACTTC. Translating gives CASSYSSGFEQYF.

The chain is built from TRBV6-2 or TRBV6-3 and TRBJ2-1, with 8 bases aligning to TRBD2. CDR1 and CDR2 (germline): MNHEY, SVGEGT. The CDR3 consists of 15 residues. J was trimmed by 3 bases and V by 6 bases; bases with no gene match: 7. CDR3 DNA sequence: TGTGCCAGCAGCAGCAGCGGGAGCTTCTACAATGAGCAGTTCTTC. As protein: CASSSSGSFYNEQFF.

The chain has TRBV18 and TRBJ2-1, with D possibly TRBD2 on 6 matching bases. Trimming removed 3 bases at V and 4 bases at J, with 10 bases between. The CDR3 runs 14 residues. Per germline, CDR1 KGHSH and CDR2 LQKENI. The CDR3 nucleotides read TGTGCCAGCTCACCGGACTACACGTACAATGAGCAGTTCTTC. Amino acids: CASSPDYTYNEQFF. The full variable domain, in which reference TRBV18 and TRBJ2-1 provide the parts outside the CDR3, is NAGVMQNPRHLVRRRGQEARLRCSPMKGHSHVYWYRQLPEEGLKFMVYLQKENIIDESGMPKERFSAEFPKEGPSILRIQQVVRGDSAAYFCASSPDYTYNEQFFGPGTRLTVL.

The chain recombines TRBV5-1 with TRBJ2-5; unclear D gene. CDR1 is SGHRS and CDR2 is YFSETQ in the germline V gene. The CDR3 is 16 amino acids. V was pared by 1 base and J by 2 bases, with 15 bases between. CDR3 loop: CASSLYVSGGQETQYF. The CDR3 region has the DNA TGCGCCAGCAGCTTGTATGTATCCGGCGGACAAGAGACCCAGTACTTC.

V usage is TRBV19 and J usage is TRBJ1-2; TRBD1 aligns across 8 bases. Losses at the gene ends were 6 bases for V and 7 bases for J; bases not matched to a gene: 7. Per the germline V gene, CDR1 is LNHDA and CDR2 is SQIVND (reference sequence). The CDR3 loop spans 13 amino acids. The CDR3 coding sequence is TGTGCCAGTAGATCCCAGGACAGGGCTGGCTACACCTTC. Amino acids: CASRSQDRAGYTF.

This chain joins TRBV5-6 and TRBJ2-3; possibly TRBD1 for D (6 bases). The V and J ends lost 3 bases and 2 bases respectively, with 13 bases between them. The CDR3 is 15 residues long. The germline V gene has CDR1 SGHDT and CDR2 YYEEEE. Here the CDR3 reads CASSYPDRNTDTQYF. CDR3 nucleotide sequence: TGTGCCAGCAGCTACCCGGACAGAAACACAGATACGCAGTATTTT.

The chain uses TRBV10-3 and TRBJ2-1, with D perhaps matching TRBD2 (5 bases). The CDR3 is 13 residues long. V lost 6 bases to trimming and J lost 4 bases, with 10 bases between them. Germline CDR1 reads ENHRY; CDR2 reads SYGVKD. The CDR3 DNA follows: TGTGCCATCAGAATCGGGGAATACAATGAGCAGTTCTTC. It codes for CAIRIGEYNEQFF.

The genes are TRBV27 and TRBJ1-6, with a tentative D call TRBD1 (5 bases). This CDR3 is 17 amino acids long. CDR1 and CDR2 from the germline V gene are MNHEY and SMNVEV (reference sequence). The germline V and J ends were trimmed by 0 bases and 10 bases, with 19 bases remaining between them. The CDR3 here is CASSLSGPGQMGSPLHF. The CDR3 nucleotides are TGTGCCAGCAGTTTATCGGGGCCAGGACAAATGGGATCACCCCTCCACTTT.

About this clone itself: Other DNA sequences in this specimen translate into the identical CDR3. V gene TRBV4-3 combines with J gene TRBJ1-4; 9 bases match TRBD1. The CDR3 extends over 14 amino acids. Germline trimming cut 3 bases from V and 4 bases from J; bases unmatched to any gene: 0. Germline V gene lookup returns CDR1 LGHNA and CDR2 YSLEER. The CDR3 bases are TGCGCCAGCAGCCAGGGACAGGGTAATGAAAAACTGTTTTTT. Residues: CASSQGQGNEKLFF.

The V gene is TRBV30, the J gene TRBJ2-5, with 9 bases lining up with TRBD2. Germline CDR1 is GTSNPN and CDR2 is SVGIG (reference sequence). With 5 bases clipped from V and 4 bases from J, the junction kept 5 bases outside the gene matches. The CDR3 has 13 residues. The CDR3 sequence: CAWASGITETQYF. In DNA form, the CDR3 reads TGTGCCTGGGCTAGCGGGATAACAGAGACCCAGTACTTC.

This sequence joins TRBV28 and TRBJ1-2; the match to TRBD1 covers 8 bases. Unmatched junction bases numbered 7, after V lost 2 bases and J lost 8 bases. The germline V gene encodes CDR1 MDHEN and CDR2 SYDVKM. This CDR3 contains 14 residues. This CDR3 is CASSLIQGEGGYTF. In DNA, the CDR3 is TGTGCCAGCAGTTTAATACAGGGGGAGGGCGGCTACACCTTC.

The CDR3 sequence: CASSRRETQYF. The CDR3 nucleotides read TGTGCCAGCAGTCGGAGGGAGACCCAGTACTTC. The chain joins TRBV3-1 (or the pseudogene TRBV3-2) to TRBJ2-5, with D tentatively TRBD2 (5 bases). V gave up 6 bases and J gave up 5 bases, with 7 bases separating them. Per germline, CDR1 LGHDT and CDR2 YNNKEL (reference sequence). The CDR3 extends over 11 amino acids.

This rearrangement joins TRBV6-2 or TRBV6-3 to TRBJ1-6; 9 bases map to TRBD1. In germline, CDR1 is MNHEY, CDR2 SVGEGT. The CDR3 is made up of 17 amino acids. V gave up 6 bases and J gave up 0 bases; unmatched junction bases: 6. CDR3 residues: CASSFGQGPSYNSPLHF. The CDR3 region has the DNA TGTGCCAGCAGCTTCGGACAGGGGCCCTCCTATAATTCACCCCTCCACTTT.

This clone turned up a few times. V is TRBV5-6 and J is TRBJ1-1; a weak D match, TRBD1 (6 bases). Trimming took 3 bases from V and 4 from J, leaving 13 bases between them. This CDR3 contains 14 residues. Germline V gene sequence: CDR1 SGHDT, CDR2 YYEEEE. The CDR3 DNA sequence: TGTGCCAGCAGCTACATACAGGGTACCACTGAAGCTTTCTTT. As protein: CASSYIQGTTEAFF.

V usage is TRBV7-2 and J usage is TRBJ1-5, with a weak D call TRBD1 (5 bases). Germline V gives CDR1 SGHTA, CDR2 FQGNSA. Trimming removed 2 bases at V and 7 bases at J, with 12 bases between. The CDR3 totals 14 residues. The CDR3 DNA follows: TGTGCCAGCAGCTTACAGGGTTTCGGCCAGCCCCAGCATTTT. This translates into CASSLQGFGQPQHF.

The rearrangement uses TRBV18 and TRBJ1-1; TRBD1 is a possible D gene (5 bases). The CDR3 has 13 amino acids. Trimming shortened V by 3 bases and J by 1 base, and 6 bases separated the two germline ends. Per germline, CDR1 KGHSH and CDR2 LQKENI. CDR3 protein: CASSPTENTEAFF. The CDR3 DNA reads as TGTGCCAGCTCACCGACAGAGAACACTGAAGCTTTCTTT.

This chain links TRBV5-1 with TRBJ1-1, with TRBD1 matching 8 bases. From germline, CDR1 is SGHRS and CDR2 YFSETQ. CDR3 length: 15 residues. V shed 6 bases and J 4 bases; nucleotides not matched to a gene: 11. The CDR3 reads CASNAGGSVGTEAFF. The CDR3 nucleotides are TGCGCCAGCAACGCAGGGGGCTCCGTCGGCACTGAAGCTTTCTTT. The whole variable domain, remainder taken from reference TRBV5-1 and TRBJ1-1, is KAGVTQTPRYLIKTRGQQVTLSCSPISGHRSVSWYQQTPGQGLQFLFEYFSETQRNKGNFPGRFSGRQFSNSRSEMNVSTLELGDSALYLCASNAGGSVGTEAFFGQGTRLTVV.

The chain employs TRBV4-2 and TRBJ2-5; D is unclear. Trimming stripped 0 bases from V and 7 bases from J, with 9 bases between. Germline CDR1 LGHNA, CDR2 YNFKEQ. The CDR3 is 13 residues long. In nucleotides, the CDR3 is TGTGCCAGCAGCCAAGATCCAGTACGGACCCAGTACTTC. This translates into CASSQDPVRTQYF.

The genes are TRBV6-5 and TRBJ2-1; a possible D gene is TRBD1 (5 bases). The CDR3 loop spans 14 amino acids. Germline CDR1 MNHEY, CDR2 SVGAGI. V lost 4 bases and J 7 bases, leaving 14 bases between the germline ends. The CDR3 bases are TGTGCCAGCAGTTCAGGGTCGTCGGTAAATGAGCAGTTCTTC. The encoded protein is CASSSGSSVNEQFF.

This chain connects TRBV6-6 to TRBJ2-7; maybe TRBD2 (5 bases). This CDR3 is built from 13 residues. Per germline, CDR1 MNHNY and CDR2 SVGAGI (reference sequence). Trimming removed 5 bases at V and 7 bases at J, with 15 bases between. Here the CDR3 DNA reads TGTGCCAGCAGTCCCGGACTGGCGTGGGAGCAGTACTTC. The encoded protein is CASSPGLAWEQYF.